The TCR beta chain described here comes from a study of T cell clonotyping in hematopoietic cell transplantation. Study-wide points: Cells were unsorted, so CD4 and CD8 contributions were not separated. Graft donor and pretransplant recipient Inverse Simpson Index values predicted broader posttransplant TCR diversity.

Time point of the sample: recipient sample about 28 days before transplant, after cytoreduction. Samples: about 28 days before transplant, then days 30, 100 and 180 after. Notes on this clone: Its antigen remains unidentified.

The repertoire was sequenced with immunoSEQ multiplex PCR; TCRdb's copy has only in-frame clones and lacks some. The sample records about 49,000 clones, 70% to 90% being singletons. CDR3 length equals 13 residues. Germline V gene sequence: CDR1 MNHEY, CDR2 SMNVEV (reference sequence). The V and J ends lost 3 bases and 3 bases respectively, with 8 bases between them. V and J are TRBV27 and TRBJ1-2; D not certain. The sequencing here drew on peripheral blood mononuclear cells, taken before stem cell transplant. The source of this sequence is a man between 60 and 75 years old with biphenotypic leukemia. Some clones in this sample may be carry-over from other donors' samples. CDR3 in amino acids: CASSLGRYYGYTF. The CDR3 nucleotides read TGTGCCAGCAGTTTGGGCCGCTACTATGGCTACACCTTC.